These 30 T cell receptor beta chains were all obtained from the same sample, sequenced in a study of cytomegalovirus exposure and HLA in healthy donors. Primers for the PCR totalled 60 Vbeta and 13 Jbeta. Using immunoSEQ multiplex PCR, the repertoire was profiled, and TCRdb retains in-frame clones only, with some absent. This table holds 90,000 to 100,000 clones, roughly 71% found once. The sample taken for sequencing was PBMCs. The source is a man between 50 and 59 years old in good health and CMV-seronegative.

This clone was seen more than once but under ten times. The J gene is TRBJ2-7, the V gene TRBV5-1, with TRBD2 identical over 8 bases. After removal of 0 bases from V and 7 bases from J, the junction contained 6 bases not matched to a gene. From germline, CDR1 is SGHRS and CDR2 YFSETQ. The CDR3 sequence is 14 residues long. The CDR3 spells CASSLGAGDSEQYV. As DNA, the CDR3 is TGCGCCAGCAGCTTGGGAGCGGGAGATAGTGAGCAGTACGTC.

The sample holds a few counts of this clone. This CDR3 is missing its conserved last phenylalanine or tryptophan, likely due to a read error. No DNA is shown, since the ends of the CDR3 on it are uncertain; the CDR3 is the one TCRdb lists. This chain's CDR3 is CAWSGGLTEAFV. The chain joins TRBV30 to TRBJ1-1. With termini counted, the CDR3 has 12 amino acids. The germline V gene encodes CDR1 GTSNPN and CDR2 SVGIG (reference sequence).

The chain carries TRBV9 and TRBJ2-3; perhaps TRBD1 as D (6 bases). Trimming left V 0 bases short and J 1 base short, with 18 bases between. Germline values: CDR1 SGDLS, CDR2 YYNGEE. This CDR3 comprises 18 residues. CDR3 loop: CASSVAAGTRVGTDTQYF. The DNA for the CDR3 is TGTGCCAGCAGCGTAGCCGCCGGGACAAGGGTAGGCACAGATACGCAGTATTTT.

The genes are TRBV6-6 and TRBJ2-3; D is perhaps TRBD2 (6 bases). The CDR3 has 15 amino acids. Germline V CDR1 and CDR2: MNHNY, SVGAGI (reference sequence). The V gene lost 2 bases and the J gene lost 1 base, with 10 bases spanning the gap. This CDR3 reads CASSYMGGGTDTQYF. CDR3 DNA: TGTGCCAGCAGTTACATGGGAGGAGGCACAGATACGCAGTATTTT.

This clone was detected only a few times. The chain carries TRBV4-1 and TRBJ2-3, with TRBD1 matching 9 bases. CDR3 length: 19 residues. Germline CDR1 and CDR2: MGHRA and YSYEKL. The J segment lost 2 bases and the V segment lost 2 bases, leaving 14 bases of the junction unmatched. The CDR3 nucleotides are TGCGCCAGCAGCCAAAGAGGGGTCGGTGACAGGGGGTCCACAGATACGCAGTATTTT. This encodes CASSQRGVGDRGSTDTQYF.

The V gene is TRBV28, the J gene TRBJ1-2; D possibly corresponds to TRBD1 (5 bases). V was trimmed by 9 bases and J by 3 bases, leaving 20 bases between them. The CDR3 is 15 residues long. Germline V gives CDR1 MDHEN, CDR2 SYDVKM. CDR3 amino acids: CASSQGGGSYYGYTF. The CDR3 DNA reads TGTGCCAGTTCCCAAGGCGGGGGATCGTACTATGGCTACACCTTC.

The chain uses TRBV5-4 and TRBJ2-5, with TRBD2 as a possible D gene (5 bases). Germline CDR1 and CDR2: SGHNT and YYREEE (reference sequence). V lost 0 bases, J lost 7 bases, and 10 bases lay in between. This CDR3 is built from 13 residues. DNA for the CDR3: TGTGCCAGCAGCTTGGGAGGGAAGAGGACCCAGTACTTC. It translates to CASSLGGKRTQYF.

This chain uses TRBV6-5 with TRBJ1-1; a possible D gene is TRBD1 (6 bases). V was pared by 6 bases and J by 3 bases, with 11 bases between. CDR3 size: 13 residues. Germline V gene sequence: CDR1 MNHEY, CDR2 SVGAGI. CDR3 in amino acids: CASRGADYTEAFF. The CDR3 DNA reads as TGTGCCAGCAGGGGGGCGGATTACACTGAAGCTTTCTTT.

This clone was detected only a few times. The V gene is TRBV2, the J gene TRBJ2-3; 12 bases line up with TRBD2. After removal of 10 bases from V and 4 bases from J, the junction contained 6 bases not matched to a gene. The CDR3 contains 14 residues. Looked up from germline, CDR1 is SNHLY and CDR2 is FYNNEI. The CDR3 loop reads CAIMTSGGADTQYF. The CDR3 nucleotides are TGTGCCATCATGACTAGCGGGGGTGCAGATACGCAGTATTTT.

This clone has a handful of counts. The CDR3 here is CASSLLAEQYF. The CDR3 bases are TGTGCCAGCAGTTTACTCGCGGAGCAGTACTTC. The rearrangement links TRBV6-7 to TRBJ2-7; D is ambiguous. TRBV6-7 is sorted into the ORF group, with uncertain function. The CDR3 sequence is 11 residues long. Trimming cost V 4 bases and J 7 bases, with 8 bases left between them.

The V gene is TRBV4-2, the J gene TRBJ1-5, with D unclear. This CDR3 spans 15 amino acids. V was clipped by 0 bases and J by 4 bases, with 10 bases between them. Germline V gene sequence: CDR1 LGHNA, CDR2 YNFKEQ. This CDR3 is CASSQDVGQNQPQHF. CDR3 DNA: TGTGCCAGCAGCCAAGATGTTGGGCAGAATCAGCCCCAGCATTTT.

V is TRBV7-3 and J is TRBJ2-3, with 7 bases that match TRBD2. The V and J ends lost 5 bases and 2 bases, in that order; junction bases with no gene match: 7. The germline V gene encodes CDR1 SGHTA and CDR2 FQGTGA. CDR3 length: 15 residues. For the CDR3, the DNA is TGTGCCAGCAGCACAGCCGGGGGGTACACAGATACGCAGTATTTT. Encoded protein: CASSTAGGYTDTQYF.

The chain has TRBV29-1 and TRBJ1-2, with TRBD1 matching 7 bases. Germline assignment: CDR1 SQVTM and CDR2 ANQGSEA. The V segment lost 4 bases and the J segment 2 bases; nucleotides outside the gene matches: 4. This CDR3 contains 13 residues. The CDR3 sequence: CSVVDRQNYGYTF. DNA for the CDR3: TGCAGCGTTGTGGACAGGCAAAACTATGGCTACACCTTC.

The table lists this clone with a few counts. J is TRBJ1-1 and V is TRBV29-1; tentative D call: TRBD1 (5 bases). Trimming took off 7 bases at V and 7 bases at J, with 16 bases between the two ends. The CDR3 sequence is 12 residues long. The germline gives CDR1 SQVTM, CDR2 ANQGSEA. CDR3 in amino acids: CSGEGPGDEAFF. CDR3 DNA sequence: TGCAGCGGGGAGGGCCCGGGGGATGAAGCTTTCTTT.

This clone was counted only a few times. This chain joins TRBV7-2 and TRBJ2-1; TRBD2 matches at 13 bases. There are 15 residues in the CDR3. The V gene end was trimmed by 4 bases and the J gene end by 7 bases; junction bases not matched to a gene: 4. Looked up from germline, CDR1 is SGHTA and CDR2 is FQGNSA. CDR3 residues: CASSSRLAGGNEQFF. CDR3 nucleotide sequence: TGTGCCAGCAGCTCCCGACTAGCGGGGGGAAATGAGCAGTTCTTC.

This clone was counted a few times. The chain recombines TRBV7-9 with TRBJ2-7; TRBD2 matches at 8 bases. Trimming removed 4 bases from V and 6 bases from J; junction bases left unmatched: 8. In germline, CDR1 is SEHNR, CDR2 FQNEAQ (reference sequence). This CDR3 has 14 residues. CDR3 sequence: CASSSGGRQGEQYV. CDR3 in DNA: TGTGCCAGCAGCTCGGGGGGGAGGCAGGGCGAGCAGTACGTC.

This clone was counted a few times. This chain joins TRBV5-1 and TRBJ1-1; tentatively, D is TRBD1 (5 bases). Trimming left V 0 bases short and J 2 bases short, with 8 bases between. The CDR3 totals 14 residues. Germline loops: CDR1 SGHRS, CDR2 YFSETQ. CDR3: CASSLETANTEAFF. CDR3 in DNA: TGCGCCAGCAGCTTGGAGACAGCCAACACTGAAGCTTTCTTT.

The genes are TRBV27 and TRBJ2-4, with a weak D call TRBD2 (5 bases). V shed 5 bases and J shed 3 bases, with 23 bases lying between them. Germline CDR1 MNHEY, CDR2 SMNVEV (reference sequence). This CDR3 region has 18 residues. The CDR3 nucleotides are TGTGCCAGCAGTCCTCACGAGGGCAGAGGCTACGGCAAAAACATTCAGTACTTC. Its protein product is CASSPHEGRGYGKNIQYF.

The genes are TRBV29-1 and TRBJ1-1; maybe TRBD1 (6 bases). Germline V gives CDR1 SQVTM, CDR2 ANQGSEA. V was clipped by 6 bases and J by 1 base, with 12 bases between them. The CDR3 runs 13 residues. The CDR3 here is CSVGGGSNTEAFF. The CDR3 DNA reads TGCAGCGTGGGGGGGGGCTCGAACACTGAAGCTTTCTTT.

This chain connects TRBV6-5 to TRBJ1-4; perhaps TRBD1 as D (6 bases). The CDR3 runs 16 residues. V was cut by 2 bases and J by 0 bases, with 10 bases left in between. Germline V gene lookup returns CDR1 MNHEY and CDR2 SVGAGI. The CDR3 region has the DNA TGTGCCAGCAGTTACAGGGGGACCGCAACTAATGAAAAACTGTTTTTT. This sequence encodes CASSYRGTATNEKLFF.

The chain links TRBV5-1 to TRBJ2-7, with D tentatively TRBD2 (6 bases). Trimming cost V 0 bases and J 6 bases, with 16 bases left between them. The CDR3 is 15 residues long. Germline loops: CDR1 SGHRS, CDR2 YFSETQ. CDR3 coding DNA: TGCGCCAGCAGCTTGGGGGGAGGATGGGGCTCCGAGCAGTACGTC. It is translated as CASSLGGGWGSEQYV.

The rearrangement joins TRBV7-9 to TRBJ2-7; 8 bases are a match to TRBD1. The trim removed 5 bases at V and 3 bases at J, leaving 9 bases unmatched. This CDR3 is 15 amino acids long. The V gene's germline CDR1 is SEHNR and CDR2 FQNEAQ (reference sequence). The CDR3 here is CASSRRDGQGYEQYF. The CDR3 nucleotides read TGTGCCAGCAGCCGTCGAGACGGACAGGGCTACGAGCAGTACTTC. The complete variable domain, with remaining parts taken from reference TRBV7-9 and TRBJ2-7, reads DTGVSQNPRHKITKRGQNVTFRCDPISEHNRLYWYRQTLGQGPEFLTYFQNEAQLEKSRLLSDRFSAERPKGSFSTLEIQRTEQGDSAMYLCASSRRDGQGYEQYFGPGTRLTVT.

The chain has TRBV11-3 and TRBJ2-1; 7 bases fit TRBD2. Germline loops: CDR1 SGHNT, CDR2 YENEEA. J gave up 7 bases and V 0 bases, and 6 bases lay outside the gene matches. This CDR3 spans 15 amino acids. CDR3 in DNA: TGTGCCAGCAGCTTAGACGGCGGGAGAGGGAATGAGCAGTTCTTC. It yields the protein CASSLDGGRGNEQFF.

The chain joins TRBV7-6 to TRBJ2-2; 10 nucleotides agree with TRBD1. With V trimmed by 5 bases and J by 4 bases, 7 bases remained unmatched. Germline V CDR1 and CDR2: SGHVS, FNYEAQ. The CDR3 covers 16 residues. In DNA form, the CDR3 reads TGTGCCAGCAGCCCGCGACAGGGGGCCGTCACCGGGGAGCTGTTTTTT. This codes for CASSPRQGAVTGELFF.

The V and J genes are TRBV19 and TRBJ1-1, with D perhaps matching TRBD1 (6 bases). Germline V lookup: CDR1 LNHDA, CDR2 SQIVND (reference sequence). Trimming left V 9 bases short and J 3 bases short, with 14 bases between. This CDR3 has 13 residues. CDR3 sequence (DNA): TGTGCCAGCACCGACTGGGGGCACACTGAAGCTTTCTTT. This translates into CASTDWGHTEAFF. The variable domain in full, completed from reference TRBV19 and TRBJ1-1, reads DGGITQSPKYLFRKEGQNVTLSCEQNLNHDAMYWYRQDPGQGLRLIYYSQIVNDFQKGDIAEGYSVSREKKESFPLTVTSAQKNPTAFYLCASTDWGHTEAFFGQGTRLTVV.

CDR3 bases: TGTGCCAGCAGCTTCGTTCCGGGCACTGAAGCTTTCTTT. Protein product: CASSFVPGTEAFF. The chain uses TRBV13 and TRBJ1-1; D remains ambiguous. Trimming shortened V by 3 bases and J by 4 bases, and 9 bases separated the two germline ends. The CDR3 totals 13 residues. Germline V lookup: CDR1 PRHDT, CDR2 FYEKMQ (reference sequence).

V is TRBV2 and J is TRBJ1-3; TRBD1 agrees at 7 bases. The CDR3 is 14 residues long. Germline V gene lookup returns CDR1 SNHLY and CDR2 FYNNEI. The V gene end was trimmed by 3 bases and the J gene end by 2 bases; junction bases not matched to a gene: 1. The CDR3 here is CASSDGTAGNTIYF. For the CDR3, the DNA is TGTGCCAGCAGTGACGGGACAGCTGGAAACACCATATATTTT.

The chain is built from TRBV18 and TRBJ2-5; TRBD2 aligns across 11 bases. Trimming at V came to 6 bases and at J to 3 bases, leaving 3 bases not matched to a gene. Germline values: CDR1 KGHSH, CDR2 LQKENI. The CDR3 loop spans 14 amino acids. CDR3 sequence: CASSPGLAEETQYF. The DNA for the CDR3 is TGTGCCAGCTCCCCGGGACTAGCGGAAGAGACCCAGTACTTC.

V and J are TRBV7-9 and TRBJ1-3, with D possibly being TRBD1 (5 bases). Deletions cut 5 bases from V and 5 bases from J, with 10 bases between. Germline assignment: CDR1 SEHNR and CDR2 FQNEAQ (reference sequence). The CDR3 loop spans 13 amino acids. CDR3 residues: CASSPGLRNTIYF. The CDR3 DNA reads TGTGCCAGCAGCCCGGGACTAAGAAACACCATATATTTT.

This sequence joins TRBV19 and TRBJ2-1, with TRBD1 matching over 7 bases. The length of the CDR3 is 13 residues. The V gene's germline CDR1 is LNHDA and CDR2 SQIVND (reference sequence). Trimming removed 7 bases from V and 7 bases from J; junction bases left unmatched: 7. The DNA for the CDR3 is TGTGCCAGTACGGGACAGTTCCAGAATGAGCAGTTCTTC. Protein sequence: CASTGQFQNEQFF.